The 4 T cell receptor beta chains below come from one sample, sequenced in a study of neurological immune-mediated disorders. From the 5' RACE reads, TCRdb called clonotypes with MiXCR, one entry per CDR3 protein. The table lists roughly 32,000 distinct CDR3 sequences, approximately 5% of them singletons, with roughly 2% in the top ten. The sample was CD4+ T cells from blood. Receptors were obtained from a woman aged 50 to 65 in good health.

Remarks on this clonotype: At one of its ends the junction is not consistent with the germline gene, which may arise from a read error. The J gene is TRBJ2-1, the V gene TRBV9, with TRBD2 matching over 15 bases. This CDR3 has 15 amino acids. CDR1 is SGDLS, CDR2 YYNGEE, per germline. The CDR3 sequence: CVSSGLAGGRNEQFF. CDR3 nucleotides: TGTGTCAGCAGTGGACTAGCGGGGGGGAGGAATGAGCAGTTCTTC.

In this sample, this clonotype turned up many times. The chain combines TRBV5-6 with TRBJ2-1; D not certain. Germline loops: CDR1 SGHDT, CDR2 YYEEEE. This CDR3 comprises 15 residues. Trimming took 0 bases from V and 2 from J, leaving 9 bases between them. The CDR3 is CASSLVGGAYNEQFF. CDR3 bases: TGTGCCAGCAGCTTGGTGGGCGGAGCCTACAATGAGCAGTTCTTC.

This clonotype was counted ten times or more. The rearrangement joins TRBV29-1 to TRBJ1-1; 9 bases are a match to TRBD1. CDR1 is SQVTM, CDR2 ANQGSEA, per germline. J gave up 2 bases and V 6 bases, and 4 bases lay outside the gene matches. The CDR3 has 13 amino acids. CDR3 sequence reads: CSVQTGGNTEAFF. For the CDR3, the DNA is TGCAGCGTCCAAACAGGGGGCAACACTGAAGCTTTCTTT.

With regard to this clonotype: The junction departs from the called germline gene at one end, perhaps through a read error. The chain uses TRBV2 and TRBJ2-3, with 7 bases aligning to TRBD1. The CDR3 runs 15 residues. Per germline, CDR1 SNHLY and CDR2 FYNNEI. CDR3 in DNA: TGTGCCAGCAGTGAACAGGGACAGAACACATATACGCAGTATTTT. Its protein product is CASSEQGQNTYTQYF.